This paragraph covers one TCR beta chain sequence. Its antigen is not known. RNA transcripts were the template for amplifying TCR beta CDR3 regions. When the TCR CDR3 underwent first-round RT-PCR, the HTBI primer set was used. Using its own MiXCR run on the multiplex PCR reads, TCRdb lists one record per CDR3 protein. The profile shows roughly 800,000 distinct CDR3 sequences, around 38% of them singletons. Hyperthyroidism was newly diagnosed in patients aged 18 to 65 (duration under 2 months). The PBMCs were sourced from fresh peripheral blood (about 10 ml). This entry is derived from a study of T cells in Graves' hyperthyroidism and ophthalmopathy. The CDR3 sequence is 14 residues long. Trimming removed 8 bases from V and 0 bases from J; junction bases left unmatched: 6. Germline CDR1 SQVTM, CDR2 ANQGSEA. Regarding the study as a whole: In blood, most of the thyroid clonotypes expanded above 0.001 were also present. With a median lead of 6.5 months before onset, the model predicted ophthalmopathy.

This sequence joins TRBV29-1 and TRBJ2-2; 7 positions agree with TRBD2. Sequencing was performed on blood. The receptor was isolated from a man aged 18 to 35 with Graves' hyperthyroidism. Here the CDR3 DNA reads TGCAGCTCAGGGACTACCGCGAACACCGGGGAGCTGTTTTTT. Its translation is CSSGTTANTGELFF.